The entry below gives a single T cell receptor beta chain sequence along with its context. Clones were read by immunoSEQ multiplex PCR, and TCRdb kept only the in-frame ones, dropping some. The sample carries tens of thousands of clones, 91% recorded once. This entry is derived from a study of T cell changes during pregnancy in multiple sclerosis. Germline V gene data show CDR1 as SEHNR and CDR2 as FQNEAQ (reference sequence). V lost 8 bases and J 0 bases, leaving 16 bases between the germline ends. The CDR3 contains 15 residues. This chain joins TRBV7-9 and TRBJ1-1; no reliable D call. The sample consisted of peripheral blood, taken in the third trimester of pregnancy. This clonotype was obtained from a female donor in good health, enrolled as a control in a pregnancy study. In DNA, the CDR3 is TGTGCCAGCGTCCCGGCCCGGGGAATGAACACTGAAGCTTTCTTT. Translating it yields CASVPARGMNTEAFF.